This TCR beta chain was captured in a study of blood T cell repertoires in COVID-19. Produced via immunoSEQ multiplex PCR; TCRdb's table is partial and in-frame only. The sample lists about 110,000 clones, approximately 83% occurring once. Sequenced: peripheral blood. The sequence was collected from a woman aged 70-85 years with acute or convalescent COVID-19.

CDR3 region: CASSIPRDNWAGADTDTQYF. The CDR3 DNA follows: TGTGCCAGTAGTATACCCAGGGACAATTGGGCGGGAGCGGACACAGATACGCAGTATTTT. The chain is built from TRBV19 and TRBJ2-3; D may be TRBD2 (7 bases). The germline CDR1 and CDR2 sequences are LNHDA and SQIVND (reference sequence). V was clipped by 2 bases and J by 2 bases, with 26 bases between them. The CDR3 extends over 20 amino acids.